This record looks at one T cell receptor (beta chain) sequence and its context. This sample was taken from a study of patients and donors after allogeneic stem cell transplantation. CDR1 and CDR2 (germline): SGDLS, YYNGEE. V lost 0 bases and J 1 base, leaving 10 bases between the germline ends. The CDR3 contains 15 residues. MiXCR, run by TCRdb on the RT-PCR reads, gives a single entry per CDR3 protein. The sample shows over 350,000 distinct CDR3 sequences, more than 15% of them seen only once. The chain combines TRBV9 with TRBJ2-5, with D hard to call. The sequence came from a human donor who was either an allogeneic HSCT recipient or a stem cell or donor lymphocyte infusion donor (not recorded which). It is not recorded whose cells these are; they may come from a transplant donor. Sequencing input: blood, either unsorted or a sorted T cell fraction (not recorded which). CDR3 in amino acids: CASSVGRATQETQYF. CDR3 nucleotides: TGTGCCAGCAGCGTAGGCCGGGCGACCCAAGAGACCCAGTACTTC.